The sequence of this T cell receptor (beta chain) was determined in a study of early T cells in non-severe SARS-CoV-2 infection. The V gene lost 6 bases and the J gene lost 6 bases, with 12 bases spanning the gap. Per germline, CDR1 LGHNT and CDR2 FRNRAP. The CDR3 runs 13 residues. Via MiXCR, TCRdb re-called the 5' RACE reads, giving one row per CDR3 protein. The data hold about 48,000 distinct CDR3 sequences, with under 7.5% observed a single time. The sequencing here drew on whole blood, taken at baseline. The genes are TRBV12-5 and TRBJ2-1; no clear D. This clonotype was obtained from an adult who was a healthcare worker with PCR-confirmed SARS-CoV-2 infection or an uninfected control (not recorded which). CDR3 loop: CASGFGLTNEQFF. CDR3 in DNA: TGTGCTAGTGGGTTCGGCCTTACCAATGAGCAGTTCTTC.